This T cell receptor beta chain was documented in a study of response to subunit inactivated influenza vaccine. Study observations and caveats: The authors put forward the suggestion that each seasonal influenza vaccination may bring in only a limited number of new T cells.

TCRdb reprocessed the RT-PCR reads with MiXCR, giving one entry per CDR3 protein. Of 500,000 to 750,000 distinct CDR3 sequences in the sample, less than 15% were seen once. With respect to this clonotype: Its antigen is not known.

The CDR3 length is 15 residues. The germline gives CDR1 SGHVS, CDR2 FNYEAQ. Trimming removed 2 bases at V and 2 bases at J, with 9 bases between. The gene calls are TRBV7-6 and TRBJ2-2, with unresolved D. The sample was PBMCs from blood, taken 11 to 12 days after vaccination. The TCR was taken from a man aged 50-59 years who received an inactivated influenza vaccine. CDR3 DNA: TGTGCCAGCAGCTTAATGGGCGTTAACACCGGGGAGCTGTTTTTT. This translates into CASSLMGVNTGELFF. Using reference TRBV7-6 and TRBJ2-2 for the parts outside the CDR3, the full variable domain is GAGVSQSPRYKVTKRGQDVALRCDPISGHVSLYWYRQALGQGPEFLTYFNYEAQQDKSGLPNDRFSAERPEGSISTLTIQRTEQRDSAMYRCASSLMGVNTGELFFGEGSRLTVL.